The T cell receptor (beta chain) described here comes from a study of T cells in Graves' hyperthyroidism and ophthalmopathy. Looking at the study overall: Peripheral blood samples were taken at initial diagnosis, prior to any treatment.

V was pared by 5 bases and J by 5 bases, with 18 bases between. Germline CDR1 and CDR2: SGHTA and FQGTGA. The length of the CDR3 is 15 residues. Findings and caveats of the study: Also found in blood were most expanded thyroid clonotypes above 0.001. It was a median roughly six months before onset that the model predicted ophthalmopathy.

This clonotype has ten or more counts. Its antigen is undetermined. Amplified TCR beta CDR3 regions derived from RNA transcripts. The TCR CDR3 first-round RT-PCR relied on the HTBI primer set. One entry per CDR3 protein, called by TCRdb with MiXCR from the multiplex PCR reads. The table records 400,000 to 550,000 distinct CDR3 sequences, roughly 25% of them present only once. The receptor comes from a woman in her 30s with Graves' ophthalmopathy. The chain carries TRBV7-3 and TRBJ2-5; maybe TRBD2 (7 bases). Sequencing was performed on blood. CDR3: CASSPGGGGGETQYF. In nucleotides, the CDR3 is TGTGCCAGCAGCCCTGGAGGGGGGGGCGGGGAGACCCAGTACTTC.